This TCR beta chain is drawn from a study of shared clonotypes between healthy human individuals. Some clones are missing from TCRdb's copy, which holds only in-frame ones; the method was immunoSEQ multiplex PCR. The data show 700,000 to 950,000 clones, around 96% seen once. This CDR3 spans 13 amino acids. V lost 3 bases to trimming and J lost 7 bases; unmatched junction nucleotides: 6. CDR1 and CDR2 (germline): SGHRS, YFSETQ. Naive CD8 cells comprised CD45RO-negative, CCR7-positively selected cells, excluding terminally differentiated effector memory CD45RA+ cells. All donors were Caucasian adults living in Nashville, Tennessee.

This clonotype was sampled from a man aged 30 to 39 in good health. Sequences were obtained from naive CD8+ T cells sorted from blood. The chain joins TRBV5-1 to TRBJ2-7; TRBD2 agrees at 8 bases. The CDR3 reads CASSSTSGPEQYF. The CDR3 DNA follows: TGCGCCAGCAGCTCTACTAGCGGCCCTGAGCAGTACTTC.